These T cell receptor beta chains were read from a single sample in a study of CXCR3-negative and CXCR3-positive naive CD8 T cells. Using the 5' RACE reads, TCRdb records one entry per CDR3 protein without DNA. This specimen shows about 57,000 distinct CDR3 sequences; the ten leading clones hold roughly 0.58%. The sequenced sample consisted of naive CXCR3+ CD8+ T cells from blood. The receptors were gathered from a human donor in good health. Some clones in this sample may be carry-over from other donors' samples. Each CDR3 is given with its conserved first and last residue.

>TRBV10-3|TRBJ2-1
CAISGEEAGDSYNEQFF
>TRBV20-1|TRBJ1-3
CSASEGISGNTIYF
>TRBV20-1|TRBJ2-1
CSATGLVGAGEQFF
>TRBV6-2/TRBV6-3|TRBJ2-1
CASSAAGDYNEQFF
>TRBV11-3|TRBJ2-7
CASSLVDREVYEQYF
>TRBV14|TRBJ2-7
CASSQGPREGGYEQYF
>TRBV7-9|TRBJ1-5
CASSGRGNQPQHF
>TRBV20-1|TRBJ2-7
CSARELQGAYAYEQYF
>TRBV19|TRBJ1-1
CASSSPPEGGAAVATEAFF
>TRBV20-1|TRBJ2-1
CSASRTSYNEQFF
>TRBV28|TRBJ2-1
CASYGTSGGSVYNEQFF
>TRBV29-1|TRBJ1-2
CSVEEPGFGYTF
>TRBV7-2|TRBJ2-1
CASSLAPGRNEQFF
>TRBV20-1|TRBJ1-1
CTARQGLGTEAFF
>TRBV4-1|TRBJ2-7
CASSQDRRGADYEQYF
>TRBV29-1|TRBJ1-2
CSVDATDNYGYTF
>TRBV7-9|TRBJ1-3
CASSPVGASGNTIYF
>TRBV3-1|TRBJ2-1
CASTPNNLNEQFF
>TRBV9|TRBJ1-6
CASTGDFNSPLHF
>TRBV9|TRBJ2-7
CASSVVDSYEQYF
>TRBV21-1|TRBJ2-1
CATGGRGLAGFDLYNEQFF
>TRBV14|TRBJ2-7
CASSRSPYEQYF
>TRBV7-8|TRBJ2-5
CASSLVRQETQYF
>TRBV28|TRBJ2-7
CASSPTRRTGTYEQYF
>TRBV27|TRBJ2-7
CASSSRGRPYEQYF
>TRBV7-6|TRBJ2-7
CASSPTISSYEQYF
>TRBV6-5|TRBJ2-3
CASRDRNRAGYTQYF
>TRBV6-5|TRBJ2-7
CASSYLKREVYEQYF
>TRBV15|TRBJ2-3
CATSTPMEFTDTQYF
>TRBV4-2|TRBJ2-1
CASSQGTDSYNEQFF
>TRBV6-6|TRBJ2-1
CASSYSSETRDNEQFF
>TRBV7-9|TRBJ1-1
CAWQGADTEAFF
>TRBV12-3/TRBV12-4|TRBJ2-2
CASSLEGQPGELFF
>TRBV18|TRBJ2-2
CASSPPDRPNTGELFF
>TRBV6-2/TRBV6-3|TRBJ2-7
CASSVTESHEQYF
>TRBV20-1|TRBJ2-3
CSARAGTGTDTQYF
>TRBV29-1|TRBJ1-4
CSVWTSWGEKLFF
>TRBV7-8|TRBJ2-2
CASSREGGSTGELFF
>TRBV7-2|TRBJ1-1
CASSLGRSLGREAFF
>TRBV11-2|TRBJ2-5
CASSPTAGYQETQYF
>TRBV29-1|TRBJ2-7
CSAAFVGSYEQYF
>TRBV11-2|TRBJ2-3
CASSLDPGSTQYF
>TRBV4-2|TRBJ2-5
CASSQADSQSLAGEETQYF
>TRBV4-1|TRBJ2-7
CASNQSPGASYEQYF
>TRBV25-1|TRBJ1-1
CASSDSFEAFF
>TRBV6-1|TRBJ1-1
CASSVGLNTEAFF
>TRBV6-5|TRBJ2-5
CASSYSIVDRAETQYF